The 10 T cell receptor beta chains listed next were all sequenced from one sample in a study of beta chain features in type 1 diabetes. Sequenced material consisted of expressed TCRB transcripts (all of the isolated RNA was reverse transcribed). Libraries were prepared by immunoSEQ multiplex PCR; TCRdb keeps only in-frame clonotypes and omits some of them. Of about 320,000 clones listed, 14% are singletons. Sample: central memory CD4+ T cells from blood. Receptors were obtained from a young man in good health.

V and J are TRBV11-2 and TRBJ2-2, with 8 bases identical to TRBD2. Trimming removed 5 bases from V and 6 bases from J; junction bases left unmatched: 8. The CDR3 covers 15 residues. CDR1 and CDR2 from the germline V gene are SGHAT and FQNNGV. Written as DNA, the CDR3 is TGTGCCAGCAGCCCCCCGAGCGGGAGAGCCGGGGAGCTGTTTTTT. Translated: CASSPPSGRAGELFF.

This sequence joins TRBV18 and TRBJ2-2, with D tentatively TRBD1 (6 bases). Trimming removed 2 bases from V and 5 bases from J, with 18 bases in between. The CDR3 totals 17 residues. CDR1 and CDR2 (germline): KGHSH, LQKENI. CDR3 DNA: TGTGCCAGCTCACCAGGGGGCAGCCAGGCCCGGACCGGGGAGCTGTTTTTT. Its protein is CASSPGGSQARTGELFF.

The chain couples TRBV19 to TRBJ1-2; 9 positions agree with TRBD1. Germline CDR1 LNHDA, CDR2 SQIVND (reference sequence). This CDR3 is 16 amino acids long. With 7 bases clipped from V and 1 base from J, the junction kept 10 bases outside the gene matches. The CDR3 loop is CASIAPGQGRNYGYTF. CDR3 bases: TGTGCCAGTATCGCCCCGGGACAGGGACGTAACTATGGCTACACCTTC. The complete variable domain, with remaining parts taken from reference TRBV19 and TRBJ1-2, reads DGGITQSPKYLFRKEGQNVTLSCEQNLNHDAMYWYRQDPGQGLRLIYYSQIVNDFQKGDIAEGYSVSREKKESFPLTVTSAQKNPTAFYLCASIAPGQGRNYGYTFGSGTRLTVV.

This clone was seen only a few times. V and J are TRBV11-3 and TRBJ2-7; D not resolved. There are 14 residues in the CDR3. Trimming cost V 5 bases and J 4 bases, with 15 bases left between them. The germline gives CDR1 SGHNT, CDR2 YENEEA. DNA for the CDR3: TGTGCCAGCAGCCCCATTCGTCTGGGATACGAGCAGTACTTC. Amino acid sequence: CASSPIRLGYEQYF.

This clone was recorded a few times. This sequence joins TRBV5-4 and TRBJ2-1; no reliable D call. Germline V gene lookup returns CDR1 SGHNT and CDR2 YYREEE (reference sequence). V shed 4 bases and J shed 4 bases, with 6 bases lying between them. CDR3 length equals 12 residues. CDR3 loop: CASSLDYNEQFF. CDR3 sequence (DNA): TGTGCCAGCAGCCTGGATTACAATGAGCAGTTCTTC.

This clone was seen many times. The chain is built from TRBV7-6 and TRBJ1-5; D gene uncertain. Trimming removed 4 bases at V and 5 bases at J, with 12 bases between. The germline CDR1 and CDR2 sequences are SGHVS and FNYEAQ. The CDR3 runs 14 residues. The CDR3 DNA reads TGTGCCAGCAGCTCCAGTGCGTCGCATCAGCCCCAGCATTTT. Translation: CASSSSASHQPQHF. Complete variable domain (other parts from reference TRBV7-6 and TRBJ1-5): GAGVSQSPRYKVTKRGQDVALRCDPISGHVSLYWYRQALGQGPEFLTYFNYEAQQDKSGLPNDRFSAERPEGSISTLTIQRTEQRDSAMYRCASSSSASHQPQHFGDGTRLSIL.

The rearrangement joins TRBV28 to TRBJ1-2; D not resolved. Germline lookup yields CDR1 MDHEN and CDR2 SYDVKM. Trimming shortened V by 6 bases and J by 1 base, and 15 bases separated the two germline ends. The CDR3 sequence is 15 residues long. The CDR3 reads CASRSAGIYNYGYTF. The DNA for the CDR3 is TGTGCCAGCAGGTCAGCAGGAATTTATAACTATGGCTACACCTTC.

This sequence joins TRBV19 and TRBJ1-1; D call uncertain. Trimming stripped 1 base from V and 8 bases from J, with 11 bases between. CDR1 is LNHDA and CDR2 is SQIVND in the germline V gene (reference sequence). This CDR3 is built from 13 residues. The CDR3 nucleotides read TGTGCCAGTAGTATAGCATCCGGTGCCGAAGCTTTCTTT. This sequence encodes CASSIASGAEAFF.

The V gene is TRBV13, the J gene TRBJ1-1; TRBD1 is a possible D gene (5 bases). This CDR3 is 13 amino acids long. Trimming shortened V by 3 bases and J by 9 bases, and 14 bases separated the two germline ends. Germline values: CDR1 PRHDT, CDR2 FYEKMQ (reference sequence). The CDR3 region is CASSFQGAAQAFF. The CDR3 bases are TGTGCCAGCAGCTTTCAAGGGGCAGCACAAGCTTTCTTT. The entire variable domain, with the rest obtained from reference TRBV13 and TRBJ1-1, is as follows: AAGVIQSPRHLIKEKRETATLKCYPIPRHDTVYWYQQGPGQDPQFLISFYEKMQSDKGSIPDRFSAQQFSDYHSELNMSSLELGDSALYFCASSFQGAAQAFFGQGTRLTVV.

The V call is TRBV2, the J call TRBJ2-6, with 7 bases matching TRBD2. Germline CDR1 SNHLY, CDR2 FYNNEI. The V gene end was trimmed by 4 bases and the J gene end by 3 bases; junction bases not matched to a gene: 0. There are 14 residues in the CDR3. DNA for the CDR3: TGTGCCAGCAGTGCGGGGGGTGGGGCCAACGTCCTGACTTTC. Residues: CASSAGGGANVLTF.